These 11 T cell receptor beta chains were all obtained from the same sample, sequenced in a study of cytomegalovirus exposure and HLA in healthy donors. PCR used 60 Vbeta primers and 13 Jbeta primers. Clones were read by immunoSEQ multiplex PCR, and TCRdb kept only the in-frame ones, dropping some. Among approximately 200,000 clones listed, 82% were seen once. Sequencing used PBMCs. The origin of the receptors is a boy aged 2 to 9 in good health and CMV-seronegative.

V and J are TRBV6-4 and TRBJ2-2; 7 positions match TRBD1. The CDR3 is 14 amino acids. CDR1 is MRHNA and CDR2 is SNTAGT in the germline V gene. V dropped 4 bases and J dropped 4; count of bases not matched to a gene: 3. CDR3 amino acids: CASSGQGGTGELFF. DNA of the CDR3: TGTGCCAGCAGTGGACAGGGTGGCACCGGGGAGCTGTTTTTT.

The chain employs TRBV10-3 and TRBJ2-3; 7 bases align to TRBD1. Trimming removed 10 bases from V and 0 bases from J; junction bases left unmatched: 7. This CDR3 spans 14 amino acids. Germline CDR1 ENHRY, CDR2 SYGVKD. CDR3 DNA sequence: TGTGCCACCCAAAGACAGGGCAGCACAGATACGCAGTATTTT. It codes for CATQRQGSTDTQYF.

The gene calls are TRBV18 and TRBJ2-5; maybe TRBD1 (6 bases). The ends were cut back, 3 bases at V and 3 bases at J, with 11 bases in the middle. The CDR3 totals 14 residues. Germline loops: CDR1 KGHSH, CDR2 LQKENI. CDR3 amino acids: CASSPVDRKETQYF. CDR3 sequence (DNA): TGTGCCAGCTCACCGGTGGACAGAAAAGAGACCCAGTACTTC. Combining the CDR3 with reference TRBV18 and TRBJ2-5 gives the whole variable domain NAGVMQNPRHLVRRRGQEARLRCSPMKGHSHVYWYRQLPEEGLKFMVYLQKENIIDESGMPKERFSAEFPKEGPSILRIQQVVRGDSAAYFCASSPVDRKETQYFGPGTRLLVL.

The J gene is TRBJ1-5, the V gene TRBV4-1; D is perhaps TRBD1 (5 bases). Deletions cut 1 base from V and 2 bases from J, with 12 bases between. The CDR3 has 16 residues. Germline CDR1 MGHRA, CDR2 YSYEKL. The chain's CDR3 is CASSQGARERNQPQHF. CDR3 in DNA: TGCGCCAGCAGCCAAGGAGCCAGGGAACGCAATCAGCCCCAGCATTTT.

CDR3 sequence: CASSQSSGGPGAQHF. The CDR3 coding sequence is TGTGCCAGCAGTCAATCCTCGGGGGGACCAGGGGCCCAGCATTTT. The chain uses TRBV2 and TRBJ1-5, with a tentative D call TRBD1 (6 bases). Trimming took 5 bases from V and 11 from J, leaving 22 bases between them. The CDR3 extends over 15 amino acids. Germline V gene data show CDR1 as SNHLY and CDR2 as FYNNEI. Together with reference TRBV2 and TRBJ1-5, the CDR3 gives the full variable domain: EPEVTQTPSHQVTQMGQEVILRCVPISNHLYFYWYRQILGQKVEFLVSFYNNEISEKSEIFDDQFSVERPDGSNFTLKIRSTKLEDSAMYFCASSQSSGGPGAQHFGDGTRLSIL.

The chain recombines TRBV5-5 with TRBJ2-7; 12 nucleotides agree with TRBD2. Germline V gene lookup returns CDR1 SGHKS and CDR2 YYEKEE (reference sequence). V lost 1 base, J lost 1 base, and 3 bases stayed unmatched. This CDR3 has 16 amino acids. This chain's CDR3 is CASSLLTSGGSYEQYF. The CDR3 DNA reads as TGTGCCAGCAGCTTGCTGACTAGCGGGGGTTCCTACGAGCAGTACTTC.

The chain recombines TRBV7-9 with TRBJ1-1, with D hard to call. CDR3 length: 15 amino acids. Germline CDR1 SEHNR, CDR2 FQNEAQ (reference sequence). V dropped 5 bases and J dropped 0 bases, with 13 bases sitting between them. CDR3 sequence reads: CASSPRVHMNTEAFF. The CDR3 bases are TGTGCCAGCAGCCCGCGGGTCCACATGAACACTGAAGCTTTCTTT.

This chain links TRBV29-1 with TRBJ2-1; TRBD2 is a possible D gene (6 bases). V was trimmed by 6 bases and J by 5 bases, leaving 17 bases between them. Per the germline V gene, CDR1 is SQVTM and CDR2 is ANQGSEA. CDR3 length equals 14 residues. The CDR3 DNA follows: TGCAGCGTCGGGCTTAGGGGAGGAGACAATGAGCAGTTCTTC. It yields the protein CSVGLRGGDNEQFF.

The gene calls are TRBV6-1 and TRBJ2-3; 10 bases line up with TRBD2. The CDR3 loop spans 15 amino acids. The germline V gene encodes CDR1 MNHNS and CDR2 SASEGT. J gave up 3 bases and V 4 bases, and 4 bases lay outside the gene matches. CDR3 nucleotides: TGTGCCAGCAGTGCTCGGACTAGCGGAACAGATACGCAGTATTTT. Its translation: CASSARTSGTDTQYF.

The chain links TRBV19 to TRBJ1-2, with 9 bases matching TRBD1. The trim removed 7 bases at V and 4 bases at J, leaving 7 bases unmatched. CDR3 length: 14 residues. Per the germline V gene, CDR1 is LNHDA and CDR2 is SQIVND (reference sequence). CDR3 nucleotide sequence: TGTGCCAGTACCATGGGACAGGGAGCCTATGGCTACACCTTC. It translates to CASTMGQGAYGYTF.

The CDR3 DNA reads as TGTGCCAGCAGTTTTAAGACGGCAGGAGATACGCAGTATTTT. Protein sequence: CASSFKTAGDTQYF. The genes are TRBV27 and TRBJ2-3; no definite D call. V was pared by 3 bases and J by 5 bases, with 12 bases between. This CDR3 comprises 14 residues. Germline V gene lookup returns CDR1 MNHEY and CDR2 SMNVEV (reference sequence).